This note documents a single T cell receptor beta chain sequence. The sorted-subset replicate PCRs were given 200 ng DNA, which is tens of thousands of T cell genomes. Generated by immunoSEQ multiplex PCR, the TCRdb table keeps only in-frame clones and is missing some. The table shows around 690,000 clones, with about 90% occurring only once. This CDR3 spans 15 amino acids. The data belong to a study of shared clonotypes between healthy human individuals. The material sequenced was memory CD8+ T cells from PBMCs. Subset indicated: CD45RO+ cells pooled with CCR7-negative TemRA cells. The chain carries TRBV21-1 and TRBJ2-7. TRBV21-1 is a recognized pseudogene. This clonotype was obtained from a man in his late teens or twenties in good health. Some clones in this sample may be carry-over from other donors' samples. The CDR3 sequence is CASSKEEGVSVEQYF. In DNA form, the CDR3 reads TGTGCCAGCAGCAAAGAGGAGGGGGTGAGTGTGGAGCAGTACTTC.